These T cell receptor beta chains were read from a single sample in a study of Graves' ophthalmopathy and Graves' hyperthyroidism. TCRdb reprocessed the multiplex PCR reads with MiXCR, giving one entry per CDR3 protein. The sample shows approximately 160,000 distinct CDR3 sequences, roughly 36% of them seen only once. The sequenced sample consisted of peripheral blood. The receptors were gathered from a man aged 25 to 40 with Graves' ophthalmopathy. Both conserved end residues are part of each CDR3. The order of the fields is CDR3 length, J gene, clone size, V gene, D gene, CDR3 protein, CDR3 DNA. D genes are given only for firm matches. Clone size is given for some rows only: seen once, a few or many times, or a class if the clone is expanded.

len: 14; j_gene: TRBJ2-7; abundance: few; v_gene: TRBV28; d_gene: -; CDR3aa: CASSLFRGLTRQYF; CDR3nt: TGTGCCAGCAGTTTATTCAGGGGTCTTACGAGGCAGTACTTC
len: 13; j_gene: TRBJ2-2; abundance: many; v_gene: TRBV6-5; d_gene: -; CDR3aa: CASMDTNTGELFF; CDR3nt: TGTGCCAGCATGGACACCAACACCGGGGAGCTGTTTTTT
len: 12; j_gene: TRBJ1-2; abundance: many; v_gene: TRBV10-3; d_gene: -; CDR3aa: CAISEQRFGYTF; CDR3nt: TGTGCCATCAGTGAGCAAAGGTTCGGCTACACCTTC
len: 14; j_gene: TRBJ1-6; abundance: few; v_gene: TRBV2; d_gene: -; CDR3aa: CASNPQTYNSPLHF; CDR3nt: TGTGCCAGCAACCCACAGACCTATAATTCACCCCTCCACTTT
len: 14; j_gene: TRBJ1-2; abundance: many; v_gene: TRBV6-1; d_gene: TRBD1; CDR3aa: CASREEQGAGGYTF; CDR3nt: TGTGCCAGCAGGGAAGAACAGGGGGCTGGAGGCTACACCTTC
len: 14; j_gene: TRBJ1-3; abundance: many; v_gene: TRBV7-8; d_gene: -; CDR3aa: CASSSLVSGNTIYF; CDR3nt: TGTGCCAGCAGTTCCCTAGTCTCTGGAAACACCATATATTTT
len: 13; j_gene: TRBJ2-7; abundance: many; v_gene: TRBV24-1; d_gene: -; CDR3aa: CATSDPKKDEQYF; CDR3nt: TGTGCCACCAGTGATCCTAAGAAGGACGAGCAGTACTTC
len: 14; j_gene: TRBJ1-5; abundance: many; v_gene: TRBV5-1; d_gene: -; CDR3aa: CASSPEDSNQPQHF; CDR3nt: TGCGCCAGCAGCCCAGAGGATTCAAATCAGCCCCAGCATTTT
len: 14; j_gene: TRBJ2-5; abundance: medium-sized; v_gene: TRBV30; d_gene: -; CDR3aa: CASRVWGVKETQYF; CDR3nt: TGTGCCTCACGAGTCTGGGGCGTTAAAGAGACCCAGTACTTC
len: 14; j_gene: TRBJ1-2; abundance: -; v_gene: TRBV24-1; d_gene: -; CDR3aa: CATSDPGTQYGYTF; CDR3nt: TGTGCCACCAGTGACCCCGGGACGCAGTATGGCTACACCTTC
len: 14; j_gene: TRBJ1-1; abundance: many; v_gene: TRBV6-5; d_gene: TRBD1; CDR3aa: CASSRQGVGTEAFF; CDR3nt: TGTGCCAGCAGTCGACAGGGAGTAGGCACTGAAGCTTTCTTT
len: 13; j_gene: TRBJ1-6; abundance: few; v_gene: TRBV28; d_gene: TRBD1; CDR3aa: CASSQPGQVLLHF; CDR3nt: TGTGCCAGCAGTCAACCGGGACAGGTTCTCCTCCACTTT
len: 14; j_gene: TRBJ2-5; abundance: -; v_gene: TRBV28; d_gene: -; CDR3aa: CASSLGGYQETQYF; CDR3nt: TGTGCCAGCAGTTTAGGGGGGTACCAAGAGACCCAGTACTTC
len: 13; j_gene: TRBJ2-7; abundance: -; v_gene: TRBV7-6; d_gene: -; CDR3aa: CASSSFSGVEQYF; CDR3nt: TGTGCCAGCAGCTCCTTTTCGGGGGTCGAGCAGTACTTC
len: 14; j_gene: TRBJ2-7; abundance: -; v_gene: TRBV12-3/TRBV12-4; d_gene: -; CDR3aa: CASSLSPGYYEQYF; CDR3nt: TGTGCCAGCAGTTTATCCCCAGGCTACTACGAGCAGTACTTC
len: 13; j_gene: TRBJ1-1; abundance: many; v_gene: TRBV29-1; d_gene: -; CDR3aa: CSVENRENTEAFF; CDR3nt: TGCAGCGTTGAGAACAGGGAGAACACTGAAGCTTTCTTT
len: 14; j_gene: TRBJ1-1; abundance: many; v_gene: TRBV28; d_gene: -; CDR3aa: CASSQTRGGTEAFF; CDR3nt: TGTGCCAGCAGTCAGACCCGGGGGGGGACTGAAGCTTTCTTT
len: 16; j_gene: TRBJ2-2; abundance: many; v_gene: TRBV7-8; d_gene: TRBD2; CDR3aa: CASSNLGLAGAGELFF; CDR3nt: TGTGCCAGCAGTAACCTGGGACTAGCGGGAGCCGGGGAGCTGTTTTTT
len: 13; j_gene: TRBJ1-6; abundance: many; v_gene: TRBV20-1; d_gene: -; CDR3aa: CSAPDSSNSPLHF; CDR3nt: TGCAGTGCCCCGGACAGTTCGAATTCACCCCTCCACTTT
len: 13; j_gene: TRBJ2-7; abundance: -; v_gene: TRBV29-1; d_gene: -; CDR3aa: CSVIPYLTGEQYF; CDR3nt: TGCAGCGTTATCCCCTATCTAACGGGGGAGCAGTACTTC
len: 16; j_gene: TRBJ1-2; abundance: -; v_gene: TRBV2; d_gene: TRBD1; CDR3aa: CASSGQSDRGVYGYTF; CDR3nt: TGTGCCAGCAGTGGTCAATCGGACAGGGGGGTCTATGGCTACACCTTC
len: 15; j_gene: TRBJ1-6; abundance: -; v_gene: TRBV27; d_gene: -; CDR3aa: CASGTFDFFPGPLHF; CDR3nt: TGTGCCAGCGGGACGTTTGACTTTTTCCCGGGACCCCTCCACTTT
len: 15; j_gene: TRBJ1-5; abundance: -; v_gene: TRBV7-2; d_gene: -; CDR3aa: CASSPGDVSNQPQHF; CDR3nt: TGTGCCAGCAGCCCCGGGGACGTTAGCAATCAGCCCCAGCATTTT
len: 17; j_gene: TRBJ2-5; abundance: many; v_gene: TRBV28; d_gene: -; CDR3aa: CASSLSSVRKGTETQYF; CDR3nt: TGTGCCAGCAGTTTATCCTCCGTTCGGAAGGGTACGGAGACCCAGTACTTC
len: 16; j_gene: TRBJ1-5; abundance: many; v_gene: TRBV11-2; d_gene: -; CDR3aa: CASSTRTALFNQPQHF; CDR3nt: TGTGCCAGCAGCACTCGGACAGCCCTATTCAATCAGCCCCAGCATTTT
len: 14; j_gene: TRBJ2-2; abundance: many; v_gene: TRBV9; d_gene: -; CDR3aa: CASSGLEVNGELFF; CDR3nt: TGTGCCAGCAGCGGACTAGAGGTCAACGGGGAGCTGTTTTTT
len: 16; j_gene: TRBJ1-1; abundance: -; v_gene: TRBV11-2; d_gene: -; CDR3aa: CASSLRSRQGYTEAFF; CDR3nt: TGTGCCAGCAGCTTAAGGTCCCGGCAGGGCTACACTGAAGCTTTCTTT
len: 14; j_gene: TRBJ1-5; abundance: few; v_gene: TRBV6-1; d_gene: TRBD1; CDR3aa: CASSGTGVRQPQHF; CDR3nt: TGTGCCAGCAGTGGGACAGGGGTCCGTCAGCCCCAGCATTTT
len: 12; j_gene: TRBJ1-2; abundance: -; v_gene: TRBV2; d_gene: -; CDR3aa: CASTEENYGYTF; CDR3nt: TGTGCCAGCACGGAGGAAAACTATGGCTACACCTTC
len: 13; j_gene: TRBJ1-5; abundance: -; v_gene: TRBV6-1; d_gene: -; CDR3aa: CASSEAPNQPQHF; CDR3nt: TGTGCCAGCAGTGAAGCCCCTAATCAGCCCCAGCATTTT
len: 13; j_gene: TRBJ1-1; abundance: -; v_gene: TRBV6-2/TRBV6-3; d_gene: -; CDR3aa: CASTIEPLTEAFF; CDR3nt: TGTGCCAGCACCATTGAACCTCTGACTGAAGCTTTCTTT
len: 13; j_gene: TRBJ2-2; abundance: many; v_gene: TRBV7-2; d_gene: -; CDR3aa: CASSSDNTGELFF; CDR3nt: TGTGCCAGCAGCTCCGACAACACCGGGGAGCTGTTTTTT
len: 14; j_gene: TRBJ1-1; abundance: -; v_gene: TRBV12-3/TRBV12-4; d_gene: TRBD1; CDR3aa: CASSPDRENTEAFF; CDR3nt: TGTGCCAGCAGTCCTGACAGGGAGAACACTGAAGCTTTCTTT
len: 13; j_gene: TRBJ2-5; abundance: -; v_gene: TRBV4-1; d_gene: -; CDR3aa: CASSYRVGETQYF; CDR3nt: TGTGCCAGCAGCTACAGGGTAGGGGAGACCCAGTACTTC
len: 13; j_gene: TRBJ2-4; abundance: many; v_gene: TRBV6-5; d_gene: -; CDR3aa: CASSYRAENIQYF; CDR3nt: TGTGCCAGCAGCTACAGGGCGGAGAACATTCAGTACTTC
len: 14; j_gene: TRBJ2-7; abundance: -; v_gene: TRBV7-3; d_gene: TRBD1; CDR3aa: CASSPGTANYEQYF; CDR3nt: TGTGCCAGCAGCCCCGGGACAGCCAACTACGAGCAGTACTTC
len: 15; j_gene: TRBJ1-1; abundance: -; v_gene: TRBV28; d_gene: -; CDR3aa: CASRRSTVLNTEAFF; CDR3nt: TGTGCCAGCAGACGCTCGACAGTACTGAACACTGAAGCTTTCTTT
len: 15; j_gene: TRBJ1-1; abundance: -; v_gene: TRBV12-3/TRBV12-4; d_gene: -; CDR3aa: CASSGTAVFSTEAFF; CDR3nt: TGTGCCAGCAGTGGAACAGCGGTGTTCTCCACTGAAGCTTTCTTT
len: 12; j_gene: TRBJ2-7; abundance: many; v_gene: TRBV9; d_gene: -; CDR3aa: CASSVEQGEQYF; CDR3nt: TGTGCCAGCAGCGTTGAACAGGGCGAGCAGTACTTC
len: 13; j_gene: TRBJ2-7; abundance: -; v_gene: TRBV7-2; d_gene: TRBD2; CDR3aa: CASSSGGLPGQYF; CDR3nt: TGTGCCAGCAGCTCCGGGGGACTACCGGGGCAGTACTTC
len: 14; j_gene: TRBJ2-7; abundance: many; v_gene: TRBV20-1; d_gene: -; CDR3aa: CSASHIRNNYEQYF; CDR3nt: TGCAGTGCTAGTCACATCCGGAACAACTACGAGCAGTACTTC
len: 15; j_gene: TRBJ1-5; abundance: -; v_gene: TRBV19; d_gene: -; CDR3aa: CATTRADTKNQPQHF; CDR3nt: TGTGCCACCACGAGGGCTGACACAAAAAATCAGCCCCAGCATTTT
len: 15; j_gene: TRBJ1-1; abundance: many; v_gene: TRBV12-3/TRBV12-4; d_gene: -; CDR3aa: CASSSPGPRWSEAFF; CDR3nt: TGTGCCAGCAGTTCTCCGGGACCCCGGTGGTCTGAAGCTTTCTTT
len: 14; j_gene: TRBJ2-2; abundance: many; v_gene: TRBV29-1; d_gene: -; CDR3aa: CSVGAVGLYGELFF; CDR3nt: TGCAGCGTGGGCGCGGTTGGTTTATACGGGGAGCTGTTTTTT
len: 14; j_gene: TRBJ2-2; abundance: -; v_gene: TRBV2; d_gene: -; CDR3aa: CASSSESNTGELFF; CDR3nt: TGTGCCAGCAGTTCCGAATCCAACACCGGGGAGCTGTTTTTT
len: 15; j_gene: TRBJ2-7; abundance: -; v_gene: TRBV5-1; d_gene: TRBD2; CDR3aa: CASSLVPGLAYEQYF; CDR3nt: TGCGCCAGCAGCCTCGTCCCGGGACTAGCGTACGAGCAGTACTTC
len: 15; j_gene: TRBJ1-2; abundance: many; v_gene: TRBV12-3/TRBV12-4; d_gene: -; CDR3aa: CASSWGRGLDYGYTF; CDR3nt: TGTGCCAGCAGTTGGGGGCGCGGCTTGGACTATGGCTACACCTTC
len: 15; j_gene: TRBJ2-7; abundance: many; v_gene: TRBV7-2; d_gene: -; CDR3aa: CASSLYRTSAYEQYF; CDR3nt: TGTGCCAGCAGTTTGTATAGGACATCCGCCTACGAGCAGTACTTC
len: 13; j_gene: TRBJ1-1; abundance: -; v_gene: TRBV6-2/TRBV6-3; d_gene: TRBD1; CDR3aa: CASQNWAGGVAFF; CDR3nt: TGTGCCAGCCAAAACTGGGCAGGGGGCGTCGCTTTCTTT
len: 15; j_gene: TRBJ2-5; abundance: -; v_gene: TRBV28; d_gene: TRBD2; CDR3aa: CASSLLAGVVETQYF; CDR3nt: TGTGCCAGCAGTTTGCTAGCGGGAGTAGTAGAGACCCAGTACTTC
len: 14; j_gene: TRBJ2-7; abundance: many; v_gene: TRBV7-9; d_gene: TRBD2; CDR3aa: CASSSPGGSYEQYF; CDR3nt: TGTGCCAGCAGCTCGCCGGGAGGCTCCTACGAGCAGTACTTC
len: 14; j_gene: TRBJ1-1; abundance: many; v_gene: TRBV5-1; d_gene: -; CDR3aa: CASSSGGGYTEAFF; CDR3nt: TGCGCCAGCAGCTCGGGCGGCGGGTACACTGAAGCTTTCTTT
len: 14; j_gene: TRBJ2-7; abundance: many; v_gene: TRBV28; d_gene: -; CDR3aa: CASSLTGASYEQYF; CDR3nt: TGTGCCAGCAGTTTAACTGGGGCGTCCTACGAGCAGTACTTC
len: 14; j_gene: TRBJ1-2; abundance: -; v_gene: TRBV6-2/TRBV6-3; d_gene: TRBD1; CDR3aa: CASTRDRGGYGYTF; CDR3nt: TGTGCCAGCACCAGGGACAGGGGGGGCTATGGCTACACCTTC
len: 13; j_gene: TRBJ2-7; abundance: many; v_gene: TRBV20-1; d_gene: -; CDR3aa: CSASAATSYEQYF; CDR3nt: TGCAGTGCCTCCGCTGCAACATCCTACGAGCAGTACTTC